The source of this TCR beta chain is a study of T cell responses to AZD1222 COVID-19 vaccine. This CDR3 has 14 amino acids. V gave up 4 bases and J gave up 6 bases; unmatched junction bases: 6. CDR1 LGHDT and CDR2 YNNKEL come from the germline V gene (reference sequence). In regard to this clone: Its antigen remains unknown.

Findings and caveats of the study: Spike-specific TCR breadth and depth grew following two AZD1222 doses. Seropositive status at baseline applied to only 6 or 7 AZD1222 recipients. White British ancestry dominated among donors, who included more females, and clonal diversity was possibly underestimated.

Clones were read by immunoSEQ multiplex PCR, and TCRdb kept only the in-frame ones, dropping some. Of roughly 100,000 clones listed, nearly 90% were seen once; the top ten hold roughly 2.5%. This receptor was obtained from an adult who received the AZD1222 COVID-19 vaccine. The material was peripheral blood, obtained 28 days after the second AZD1222 dose. The V call is TRBV3-1 (or the pseudogene TRBV3-2), the J call TRBJ2-7, with 10 bases aligning to TRBD1. CDR3 nucleotide sequence: TGTGCCAGCAGCCCCCGGGACAGGGGCGGCGAGCAGTACTTC. Translated, it gives CASSPRDRGGEQYF.